A single sample gave rise to the 21 T cell receptor beta chains below, sequenced in a study of molecular identifiers for immune sequencing clone quantification. TCRdb used MiXCR to reprocess the PCR reads, holding one entry per CDR3 protein. Found here are 300,000 to 350,000 distinct CDR3 sequences, 20% to 25% of them singletons; the top ten hold approximately 0.84%. The specimen was naive CD8+ T cells from blood, with Jurkat cell RNA spiked in. Stated subset: FACS-sorted CD8+CD4-CCR7+CD45RA+ naive T cells. The receptors derive from a human donor in good health. Some libraries in this study had Jurkat cell RNA spiked in.

Ten or more counts support this clonotype. The rearrangement joins TRBV12-3 or TRBV12-4 to TRBJ2-4; D call uncertain. The CDR3 totals 13 residues. V lost 3 bases and J 3 bases, leaving 6 bases between the germline ends. CDR3 coding DNA: TGTGCCAGCAGTTTTAACGTCAAAAACATTCAGTACTTC. Translating gives CASSFNVKNIQYF.

As for this clonotype: Relative to the germline gene, one junction end is altered; a read error may explain this. V usage is TRBV4-3 and J usage is TRBJ1-1; D is ambiguous. The CDR3 has 14 residues. The germline gives CDR1 LGHNA, CDR2 YSLEER. The CDR3, as DNA: TGCGTCAGCAGCCAAGAGAATGGGCGGAGGGTAGCTTTCTTT. This codes for CVSSQENGRRVAFF.

The V and J genes are TRBV6-6 and TRBJ1-5; 8 bases align to TRBD1. Germline lookup yields CDR1 MNHNY and CDR2 SVGAGI (reference sequence). V trimming: 6 bases; J trimming: 6 bases; junction bases outside the gene matches: 13. The CDR3 covers 16 residues. CDR3 protein: CASSLEIGQGLQPQHF. CDR3 nucleotides: TGTGCCAGCAGCTTAGAGATCGGACAGGGTCTTCAGCCCCAGCATTTT.

This clonotype was seen ten or more times. The chain uses TRBV10-2 and TRBJ1-1, with D possibly TRBD1 on 5 matching bases. Germline CDR1 WSHSY, CDR2 SAAADI. The CDR3 is made up of 15 amino acids. V was trimmed by 2 bases and J by 4 bases, leaving 14 bases between them. DNA of the CDR3: TGCGCCAGCAGTGAGGTTGGGGGTCCTGCCACTGAAGCTTTCTTT. Translating it yields CASSEVGGPATEAFF.

In its sample, this clonotype was seen many times. This sequence joins TRBV4-1 and TRBJ2-7, with TRBD2 as a possible D gene (5 bases). The CDR3 contains 14 residues. The germline V gene has CDR1 MGHRA and CDR2 YSYEKL. V was pared by 5 bases and J by 6 bases, with 17 bases between. The CDR3 reads CASSTHRGGIEQYF. The CDR3, as DNA: TGCGCCAGCAGCACCCACAGAGGAGGTATCGAGCAGTACTTC.

This clonotype was seen repeatedly, ten times or more. The J gene is TRBJ2-7, the V gene TRBV20-1; D possibly matches TRBD1 or TRBD2 (5 bases each). The CDR3 extends over 15 amino acids. Germline V gene lookup returns CDR1 DFQATT and CDR2 SNEGSKA (reference sequence). V lost 0 bases to trimming and J lost 0 bases, with 12 bases between them. CDR3 coding DNA: TGCAGTGCTAGAGAGACGGGACGGGTCTCCTACGAGCAGTACTTC. Translating it yields CSARETGRVSYEQYF.

This clonotype was recorded only once. Being one base from a much bigger clone, this may be a read error. The rearrangement uses TRBV6-5 and TRBJ2-1; 7 bases are shared with TRBD2. The CDR3 runs 14 residues. The germline V gene encodes CDR1 MNHEY and CDR2 SVGAGI. This CDR3 is CASGYRTSDNEQFF. CDR3 nucleotide sequence: TGTGCCAGCGGTTACCGCACTAGCGACAATGAGCAGTTCTTC.

At least ten counts were recorded for this clonotype. The chain uses TRBV30 and TRBJ2-7, with D uncertain. Per the germline V gene, CDR1 is GTSNPN and CDR2 is SVGIG (reference sequence). This CDR3 comprises 12 residues. Trimming removed 1 base at V and 0 bases at J, with 4 bases between. In nucleotides, the CDR3 is TGTGCCTGGAGTGAACTCTCCTACGAGCAGTACTTC. Amino acid sequence: CAWSELSYEQYF.

The CDR3 DNA reads as TGTGCCAGTAGGGTCGGACACCTTAGCAATCAGCCCCAGCATTTT. It encodes CASRVGHLSNQPQHF. The V call is TRBV19, the J call TRBJ1-5, with D perhaps matching TRBD1 (5 bases). Germline V gene sequence: CDR1 LNHDA, CDR2 SQIVND (reference sequence). The CDR3 runs 15 residues. Between the trimmed V and J ends, which lost 6 bases and 0 bases, there was a span of 12 bases.

Concerning this clonotype: Since a much larger clone is just one base distant, this may be a read error. The V and J genes are TRBV10-2 and TRBJ2-2; tentatively, D is TRBD1 (5 bases). V was shortened by 11 bases and J by 1 base, with 11 bases between the two germline ends. Germline V gene lookup returns CDR1 WSHSY and CDR2 SAAADI. CDR3 size: 13 residues. The CDR3 DNA reads TGCGCCGGTACAAGGGGGAACACCGGGGAGCTGTTTTTT. This encodes CAGTRGNTGELFF.

At least ten counts were recorded for this clonotype. The rearrangement joins TRBV4-3 to TRBJ2-7, with D unresolved. The V gene's germline CDR1 is LGHNA and CDR2 YSLEER. V shed 1 base and J shed 0 bases, with 7 bases lying between them. CDR3 length: 14 residues. The CDR3 coding sequence is TGCGCCAGCAGCCAAGTTAGGAGCTCCTACGAGCAGTACTTC. Translated: CASSQVRSSYEQYF.

This clonotype has ten or more counts. This sequence joins TRBV28 and TRBJ2-7, with D unresolved. Looked up from germline, CDR1 is MDHEN and CDR2 is SYDVKM. Deletions cut 3 bases from V and 2 bases from J, with 8 bases between. CDR3 length: 13 amino acids. The CDR3 protein is CASSLPLAYEQYF. As DNA, the CDR3 is TGTGCCAGCAGTTTGCCACTGGCCTACGAGCAGTACTTC.

The J gene is TRBJ2-2, the V gene TRBV12-5, with D perhaps TRBD2 (6 bases). The V gene's germline CDR1 is LGHNT and CDR2 FRNRAP. Trimming stripped 6 bases from V and 6 bases from J, with 20 bases between. The CDR3 totals 16 residues. The CDR3 loop is CASGFPTSLRAGELFF. In nucleotides, the CDR3 is TGTGCTAGTGGGTTCCCCACTAGCCTCCGGGCCGGGGAGCTGTTTTTT.

The V and J genes are TRBV20-1 and TRBJ2-3; TRBD2 agrees at 10 bases. The CDR3 runs to 17 residues. V was pared by 6 bases and J by 0 bases, with 12 bases of the junction left unmatched. Germline CDR1 reads DFQATT; CDR2 reads SNEGSKA (reference sequence). Here the CDR3 reads CSAQGTSDYSSTDTQYF. The CDR3 DNA is TGCAGTGCCCAAGGGACTAGCGACTACTCTAGCACAGATACGCAGTATTTT.

This clonotype was counted at least ten times. The V gene is TRBV12-3 or TRBV12-4, the J gene TRBJ1-2; D unclear. V was clipped by 5 bases and J by 6 bases, with 10 bases between them. The CDR3 totals 12 residues. CDR3 loop: CASSPTMDGYTF. CDR3 bases: TGTGCCAGCAGTCCCACGATGGATGGCTACACCTTC.

The chain has TRBV10-3 and TRBJ1-4; D gene uncertain. CDR1 ENHRY and CDR2 SYGVKD come from the germline V gene. The CDR3 spans 15 residues. Trimming left V 0 bases short and J 14 bases short, with 19 bases between. This CDR3 reads CAISESTPLAGILFF. CDR3 sequence (DNA): TGTGCCATCAGTGAGTCTACACCATTGGCGGGGATCCTGTTTTTT.

There are a few counts of this clonotype. V and J are TRBV20-1 and TRBJ1-4; D unclear. V dropped 3 bases and J dropped 5 bases, with 13 bases sitting between them. The CDR3 covers 14 residues. CDR1 is DFQATT and CDR2 is SNEGSKA in the germline V gene (reference sequence). CDR3 sequence: CSARAGPKNEKLFF. CDR3 sequence (DNA): TGCAGTGCTAGGGCCGGACCGAAGAATGAAAAACTGTTTTTT.

This clonotype was detected many times. The genes are TRBV4-1 and TRBJ2-7, with 11 bases fitting TRBD2. Germline loops: CDR1 MGHRA, CDR2 YSYEKL. This CDR3 is 14 amino acids long. V trimming: 3 bases; J trimming: 3 bases; junction bases outside the gene matches: 1. The CDR3 sequence: CASSHGTSGYEQYF. CDR3 in DNA: TGCGCCAGCAGCCATGGGACTAGCGGCTACGAGCAGTACTTC.

Regarding this clonotype: A single base separates this from a much larger clone, so it may be a read error. Here the CDR3 reads CASSLQGSYEQCF. In nucleotides, the CDR3 is TGTGCCAGCAGTTTACAGGGGTCCTACGAGCAGTGCTTC. The chain couples TRBV27 to TRBJ2-7; D possibly corresponds to TRBD1 (6 bases). The CDR3 has 13 amino acids. In germline, CDR1 is MNHEY, CDR2 SMNVEV (reference sequence).

On this clonotype: A much larger clone is a single base away; this may be a read error. This chain links TRBV5-6 with TRBJ2-7; D is undetermined. CDR1 and CDR2 (germline): SGHDT, YYEEEE. The V gene lost 0 bases and the J gene lost 5 bases, with 6 bases spanning the gap. The CDR3 is made up of 12 amino acids. The CDR3 DNA is TGTGCCAGCAGCTTGGACAACCACGAGCAGTACTTC. Translated, it gives CASSLDNHEQYF. Drawing the rest from reference TRBV5-6 and TRBJ2-7, the complete variable domain is DAGVTQSPTHLIKTRGQQVTLRCSPKSGHDTVSWYQQALGQGPQFIFQYYEEEERQRGNFPDRFSGHQFPNYSSELNVNALLLGDSALYLCASSLDNHEQYFGPGTRLTVT.

In regard to this clonotype: With a much larger clone just one base away, this may be a read error. This chain uses TRBV6-5 with TRBJ2-5; 7 bases map to TRBD1. Losses at the gene ends were 0 bases for V and 5 bases for J; bases not matched to a gene: 3. Germline V gene sequence: CDR1 MNHEY, CDR2 SVGAGI. This CDR3 comprises 14 residues. The CDR3, as DNA: TGTGCCAGCAGTTACTCGACAGGGATTGAGACCCAGTACTTC. Translation: CASSYSTGIETQYF.